Listed below are T cell receptor beta chains from one sample, sequenced in a study of T cells after yellow fever vaccination. TCRdb ran MiXCR on the 5' RACE reads and lists one entry per CDR3 protein. The sample contains roughly 240,000 distinct CDR3 sequences, roughly 6.8% of which appear only once. The material sequenced was CD4+ T cells sorted from PBMCs, taken on the day of the yellow fever booster vaccination. These receptors all come from a man aged 25-40 years who received the YFV17D yellow fever vaccine. Both conserved end residues are part of each CDR3. A D gene is named only where the DNA matches it firmly. Expanded clones are given a class, and other clones once, few, many or no size at all.

j_gene: TRBJ2-5
v_gene: TRBV7-6
abundance: many
d_gene: TRBD2
CDR3aa: CASSSGTSGLIETQYF
CDR3nt: TGTGCCAGCAGCTCCGGGACTAGCGGGCTTATAGAGACCCAGTACTTC

j_gene: TRBJ2-3
v_gene: TRBV15
abundance: many
d_gene: TRBD2
CDR3aa: CATSRDLPGLASTDTQYF
CDR3nt: TGTGCCACCAGCAGAGATCTCCCGGGACTAGCCAGCACAGATACGCAGTATTTT

j_gene: TRBJ2-1
v_gene: TRBV7-6
abundance: few
d_gene: .
CDR3aa: CASSFFTSSYNEQFF
CDR3nt: TGTGCCAGCAGCTTTTTTACGAGCTCCTACAATGAGCAGTTCTTC

j_gene: TRBJ1-5
v_gene: TRBV20-1
abundance: .
d_gene: TRBD1
CDR3aa: CSASRARGKIQPQHF
CDR3nt: TGCAGTGCATCACGGGCCAGGGGGAAAATACAGCCCCAGCATTTT

j_gene: TRBJ2-6
v_gene: TRBV7-2
abundance: few
d_gene: .
CDR3aa: CASSLAVLSGANVLTF
CDR3nt: TGTGCCAGCAGCTTAGCGGTTCTTTCTGGGGCCAACGTCCTGACTTTC

j_gene: TRBJ2-7
v_gene: TRBV7-2
abundance: many
d_gene: .
CDR3aa: CASSRRGGDEQYF
CDR3nt: TGTGCCAGCAGCAGAAGGGGGGGGGACGAGCAGTACTTC

j_gene: TRBJ2-3
v_gene: TRBV24-1
abundance: many
d_gene: .
CDR3aa: CATSDPQWDSADTQYF
CDR3nt: TGTGCCACCAGTGATCCCCAATGGGATAGCGCAGATACGCAGTATTTT

j_gene: TRBJ2-1
v_gene: TRBV5-1
abundance: many
d_gene: TRBD1
CDR3aa: CASSVDRDSYNEQFF
CDR3nt: TGCGCCAGCAGCGTCGACAGGGACTCCTACAATGAGCAGTTCTTC

j_gene: TRBJ2-3
v_gene: TRBV25-1
abundance: many
d_gene: .
CDR3aa: CASSQTGTSTDTQYF
CDR3nt: TGTGCCAGCAGCCAAACAGGGACCTCCACAGATACGCAGTATTTT

j_gene: TRBJ2-3
v_gene: TRBV20-1
abundance: .
d_gene: TRBD1
CDR3aa: CCARVQGAGKVWDTQYF
CDR3nt: TGCTGTGCTAGAGTACAGGGGGCTGGCAAGGTTTGGGATACGCAGTATTTT

j_gene: TRBJ2-1
v_gene: TRBV18
abundance: few
d_gene: .
CDR3aa: CAGSEGTHYNEQFF
CDR3nt: TGTGCCGGTTCCGAGGGGACACACTACAATGAGCAGTTCTTC

j_gene: TRBJ2-5
v_gene: TRBV5-1
abundance: few
d_gene: .
CDR3aa: CASSRSPVGQETQYF
CDR3nt: TGCGCCAGCAGCCGGAGCCCGGTGGGGCAGGAGACCCAGTACTTC

j_gene: TRBJ2-2
v_gene: TRBV20-1
abundance: .
d_gene: .
CDR3aa: CSARGAGQRNTGELFF
CDR3nt: TGCAGTGCTAGAGGGGCGGGACAGCGTAACACCGGGGAGCTGTTTTTT

j_gene: TRBJ1-4
v_gene: TRBV7-8
abundance: few
d_gene: .
CDR3aa: CASSSDRSRELFF
CDR3nt: TGTGCCAGCAGCTCCGACCGGAGTAGGGAACTGTTTTTT

j_gene: TRBJ2-5
v_gene: TRBV2
abundance: .
d_gene: TRBD2
CDR3aa: CASRVLAGGETQYF
CDR3nt: TGTGCCAGCAGGGTACTAGCGGGAGGAGAGACCCAGTACTTC